The 31 T cell receptor beta chains presented below share a single source sample, sequenced in a study of T cell changes during pregnancy in multiple sclerosis. TCRdb's table, derived via immunoSEQ multiplex PCR, lists solely in-frame clones and lacks some. This table holds about 68,000 clones, 91% found once. Here the sequenced sample was peripheral blood, taken in the second trimester of pregnancy. These receptors were obtained from a female donor with multiple sclerosis, enrolled in a pregnancy study.

V usage is TRBV4-2 and J usage is TRBJ1-3; D not resolved. This CDR3 is 15 amino acids long. V dropped 0 bases and J dropped 4 bases, with 10 bases sitting between them. From germline, CDR1 is LGHNA and CDR2 YNFKEQ. Here the CDR3 reads CASSQEVWAGNTIYF. Written as DNA, the CDR3 is TGTGCCAGCAGCCAAGAAGTGTGGGCCGGAAACACCATATATTTT.

This chain connects TRBV10-3 to TRBJ2-7, with D perhaps TRBD1 (8 bases). The V gene's germline CDR1 is ENHRY and CDR2 SYGVKD. The CDR3 extends over 16 amino acids. Trimming stripped 4 bases from V and 3 bases from J, with 19 bases between. CDR3 DNA sequence: TGTGCCATCAGTGCCGACAGGGGAGGGGCTCGCTACGAGCAGTACTTC. This sequence encodes CAISADRGGARYEQYF.

There are a few counts of this clone. This sequence joins TRBV15 and TRBJ2-7; possibly TRBD2 for D (5 bases). V was shortened by 8 bases and J by 5 bases, with 13 bases between the two germline ends. The CDR3 extends over 12 amino acids. Germline assignment: CDR1 LNHNV and CDR2 YYDKDF (reference sequence). This chain's CDR3 is CATGRGTDEQYF. The CDR3 bases are TGTGCCACCGGACGGGGAACGGACGAGCAGTACTTC.

The rearrangement links TRBV5-1 to TRBJ1-1; 7 positions match TRBD1. CDR3 length: 14 amino acids. Trimming removed 2 bases from V and 6 bases from J; junction bases left unmatched: 7. Per the germline V gene, CDR1 is SGHRS and CDR2 is YFSETQ. CDR3 DNA sequence: TGCGCCAGCAGCTTCAAAGTAGGGGGCCCTGAAGCTTTCTTT. Translating it yields CASSFKVGGPEAFF.

The rearrangement joins TRBV5-8 to TRBJ1-2; 7 bases are a match to TRBD1. The CDR3 is made up of 14 amino acids. V was clipped by 6 bases and J by 4 bases; unmatched bases: 9. Looked up from germline, CDR1 is SGHTS and CDR2 is YDEGEE. The CDR3: CASIPPGQTYGYTF. In nucleotides, the CDR3 is TGTGCCAGCATCCCTCCGGGACAGACCTATGGCTACACCTTC.

A few counts support this clone. The rearrangement links TRBV19 to TRBJ1-1; D is ambiguous. With 3 bases removed from V and 3 bases from J, the gap between germline ends came to 8 bases. CDR3 size: 13 residues. Germline loops: CDR1 LNHDA, CDR2 SQIVND (reference sequence). The CDR3 sequence is CASSIYRDTEAFF. The CDR3, as DNA: TGTGCCAGTAGTATCTACAGAGACACTGAAGCTTTCTTT.

The V and J genes are TRBV5-6 and TRBJ2-4, with D possibly TRBD2 on 5 matching bases. The germline V gene has CDR1 SGHDT and CDR2 YYEEEE. Between the trimmed V and J ends, which lost 0 bases and 2 bases, there was a span of 9 bases. This CDR3 spans 15 amino acids. The CDR3 DNA is TGTGCCAGCAGCTTGGCGGGGTCTTCCAAAAACATTCAGTACTTC. Its protein is CASSLAGSSKNIQYF.

V gene TRBV7-2 combines with J gene TRBJ1-2; D possibly corresponds to TRBD1 (6 bases). V gave up 1 base and J gave up 4 bases, with 13 bases separating them. The length of the CDR3 is 15 residues. From germline, CDR1 is SGHTA and CDR2 FQGNSA. The CDR3 loop reads CASSLVRGGTYGYTF. CDR3 bases: TGTGCCAGCAGCTTAGTCCGCGGGGGCACCTATGGCTACACCTTC. Using reference TRBV7-2 and TRBJ1-2 for the parts outside the CDR3, the full variable domain is GAGVSQSPSNKVTEKGKDVELRCDPISGHTALYWYRQSLGQGLEFLIYFQGNSAPDKSGLPSDRFSAERTGGSVSTLTIQRTQQEDSAVYLCASSLVRGGTYGYTFGSGTRLTVV.

The chain links TRBV6-1 to TRBJ2-3; 9 bases agree with TRBD1. This CDR3 contains 15 residues. The V segment lost 8 bases and the J segment 4 bases; nucleotides outside the gene matches: 10. Germline loops: CDR1 MNHNS, CDR2 SASEGT. In DNA, the CDR3 is TGTGCCAGCCTCCCCGGGACAGGGATGTCAGATACGCAGTATTTT. Translated, it gives CASLPGTGMSDTQYF.

The rearrangement joins TRBV7-6 to TRBJ2-1, with D perhaps TRBD2 (6 bases). V was clipped by 2 bases and J by 5 bases, with 13 bases between them. The CDR3 has 15 residues. CDR1 SGHVS and CDR2 FNYEAQ come from the germline V gene. CDR3 protein: CASSLIRGTHNEQFF. The CDR3 nucleotides read TGTGCCAGCAGCTTAATTCGGGGGACCCACAATGAGCAGTTCTTC.

The chain is built from TRBV6-1 and TRBJ2-2, with 12 bases matching TRBD2. The V and J ends lost 3 bases and 1 base, in that order; junction bases with no gene match: 6. Germline CDR1 reads MNHNS; CDR2 reads SASEGT. The CDR3 has 18 residues. The CDR3 region has the DNA TGTGCCAGCAGTGATAGAAGGGGACTAGCGGGGAACACCGGGGAGCTGTTTTTT. Amino acids: CASSDRRGLAGNTGELFF.

The chain joins TRBV5-4 to TRBJ1-1; 9 bases fit TRBD1. Germline V CDR1 and CDR2: SGHNT, YYREEE (reference sequence). With V trimmed by 0 bases and J by 0 bases, 6 bases remained unmatched. CDR3 size: 17 residues. The DNA of the CDR3 is TGTGCCAGCAGCTTGGGGGACAGGGTTCCCATGAACACTGAAGCTTTCTTT. Encoded protein: CASSLGDRVPMNTEAFF.

V gene TRBV11-2 combines with J gene TRBJ1-4, with D perhaps TRBD1 (5 bases). Germline lookup yields CDR1 SGHAT and CDR2 FQNNGV. The CDR3 is 13 amino acids. Trimming pared 4 bases from V and 8 bases from J, leaving 11 bases between. The CDR3 coding sequence is TGTGCCAGCAGCTCTCACAGGAAGGAAAAACTGTTTTTT. Its protein product is CASSSHRKEKLFF.

V usage is TRBV5-5 and J usage is TRBJ1-5; TRBD1 agrees at 7 bases. Trimming at V came to 0 bases and at J to 8 bases, leaving 8 bases not matched to a gene. Germline CDR1 is SGHKS and CDR2 is YYEKEE (reference sequence). The CDR3 is 15 amino acids. In nucleotides, the CDR3 is TGTGCCAGCAGCTTGGTTGGACAGGAGGATGAGCCCCAGCATTTT. Its translation: CASSLVGQEDEPQHF.

The rearrangement joins TRBV6-4 to TRBJ2-7; 7 bases are a match to TRBD1. CDR3 length: 14 residues. Germline-derived CDR1 and CDR2 are MRHNA and SNTAGT. V was pared by 5 bases and J by 11 bases, with 15 bases of the junction left unmatched. The CDR3 bases are TGTGCCAGCAGTTCCACCGGGACAGACCCAATAAAGTACTTC. This encodes CASSSTGTDPIKYF.

The V call is TRBV10-1, the J call TRBJ2-5; 7 bases map to TRBD1. This CDR3 comprises 15 residues. The germline gives CDR1 WNHNN, CDR2 SYGVQD (reference sequence). Trimming removed 7 bases from V and 1 base from J; junction bases left unmatched: 9. CDR3 region: CASNPGGQSQETQYF. DNA of the CDR3: TGCGCCAGCAATCCTGGGGGACAGTCCCAAGAGACCCAGTACTTC.

This rearrangement joins TRBV5-5 to TRBJ2-7; 9 bases are a match to TRBD1. This CDR3 is 14 amino acids long. CDR1 is SGHKS and CDR2 is YYEKEE in the germline V gene (reference sequence). With 2 bases clipped from V and 5 bases from J, the junction kept 5 bases outside the gene matches. CDR3 amino acids: CASSFPQGANEQYF. In DNA, the CDR3 is TGTGCCAGCAGCTTTCCACAGGGGGCGAACGAGCAGTACTTC.

The chain is built from TRBV19 and TRBJ1-2; no definite D call. Trimming shortened V by 6 bases and J by 2 bases, and 16 bases separated the two germline ends. The CDR3 sequence is 15 residues long. The germline V gene encodes CDR1 LNHDA and CDR2 SQIVND (reference sequence). CDR3 sequence reads: CASSPISAGNYGYTF. CDR3 in DNA: TGTGCCAGTAGCCCAATCTCCGCGGGGAACTATGGCTACACCTTC. Complete variable domain (other parts from reference TRBV19 and TRBJ1-2): DGGITQSPKYLFRKEGQNVTLSCEQNLNHDAMYWYRQDPGQGLRLIYYSQIVNDFQKGDIAEGYSVSREKKESFPLTVTSAQKNPTAFYLCASSPISAGNYGYTFGSGTRLTVV.

This clone showed up just once. The chain couples TRBV5-6 to TRBJ1-1; no clear D gene. CDR1 and CDR2 (germline): SGHDT, YYEEEE. Trimming removed 2 bases at V and 1 base at J, with 9 bases between. This CDR3 region has 14 residues. The CDR3 sequence is CASSLSVRNTEAFF. The CDR3 bases are TGTGCCAGCAGCTTATCGGTTAGGAACACTGAAGCTTTCTTT. The whole variable domain, remainder taken from reference TRBV5-6 and TRBJ1-1, is DAGVTQSPTHLIKTRGQQVTLRCSPKSGHDTVSWYQQALGQGPQFIFQYYEEEERQRGNFPDRFSGHQFPNYSSELNVNALLLGDSALYLCASSLSVRNTEAFFGQGTRLTVV.

The genes are TRBV5-4 and TRBJ2-1; tentative D call: TRBD1 (7 bases). The germline V gene has CDR1 SGHNT and CDR2 YYREEE (reference sequence). The CDR3 sequence is 13 residues long. Trimming cost V 6 bases and J 6 bases, with 13 bases left between them. Written as DNA, the CDR3 is TGTGCCAGCAACATTCAGGGGGGCAATGAGCAGTTCTTC. Translated: CASNIQGGNEQFF.

V gene TRBV30 combines with J gene TRBJ1-1; 10 bases agree with TRBD1. This CDR3 comprises 14 residues. CDR1 GTSNPN and CDR2 SVGIG come from the germline V gene (reference sequence). After removal of 4 bases from V and 5 bases from J, the junction contained 7 bases not matched to a gene. CDR3 nucleotide sequence: TGTGCCTGGAACCGGGACAGGGGATTTACTGAAGCTTTCTTT. Translated: CAWNRDRGFTEAFF.

V and J are TRBV4-1 and TRBJ1-1; 8 bases fit TRBD1. CDR3 length: 15 residues. J was trimmed by 3 bases and V by 0 bases; bases with no gene match: 3. Germline loops: CDR1 MGHRA, CDR2 YSYEKL. CDR3 coding DNA: TGCGCCAGCAGCCAAGAGGACAGGGAGGACACTGAAGCTTTCTTT. Translated: CASSQEDREDTEAFF.

CDR3 region: CASSPRTSGGIDGELFF. As DNA, the CDR3 is TGTGCCAGCTCACCACGAACTAGCGGGGGAATAGACGGGGAGCTGTTTTTT. The chain is built from TRBV18 and TRBJ2-2, with 11 bases that match TRBD2. The CDR3 has 17 residues. Germline V lookup: CDR1 KGHSH, CDR2 LQKENI. V shed 1 base and J 7 bases; nucleotides not matched to a gene: 8.

This chain connects TRBV11-1 to TRBJ1-1; no reliable D call. This CDR3 comprises 14 residues. Germline CDR1 and CDR2: SGHAT and FQDESV (reference sequence). The V end was cut by 3 bases, the J end by 4 bases, with 12 bases between. As DNA, the CDR3 is TGTGCCAGCAGCTTCCAGAGGGCTGGCACTGAAGCTTTCTTT. It is translated as CASSFQRAGTEAFF.

The chain joins TRBV25-1 to TRBJ2-7; the D is unclear. Germline values: CDR1 MGHDK, CDR2 SYGVNS. This CDR3 is 11 amino acids long. Trimming took 3 bases from V and 3 from J, leaving 3 bases between them. CDR3 residues: CASSDSYEQYF. CDR3 in DNA: TGTGCCAGCAGTGATAGCTACGAGCAGTACTTC.

As concerns this clone: A much larger clonotype is one base distant, so this may be a read error. This sample includes further DNA sequences coding for the same CDR3. V usage is TRBV6-4 and J usage is TRBJ2-2; maybe TRBD2 (5 bases). Germline-derived CDR1 and CDR2 are MRHNA and SNTAGT. The CDR3 is 14 amino acids. V lost 0 bases to trimming and J lost 3 bases, with 5 bases between them. The CDR3 nucleotides read TGTGCCAGCAGTGACTCGCGGGACACCGGGGAGCTGTTTTTT. It encodes CASSDSRDTGELFF.

The V call is TRBV10-3, the J call TRBJ2-1, with 13 nucleotides matching TRBD2. Germline V gives CDR1 ENHRY, CDR2 SYGVKD. Trimming took 5 bases from V and 9 from J; bases not matched to a gene: 7. The CDR3 runs to 15 residues. CDR3 nucleotide sequence: TGTGCCATCAGTAGAACTAGCGGGGGGGCCGCTGAGCAGTTCTTC. Protein: CAISRTSGGAAEQFF.

This chain links TRBV19 with TRBJ2-7; maybe TRBD1 (5 bases). This CDR3 has 14 residues. The germline CDR1 and CDR2 sequences are LNHDA and SQIVND (reference sequence). V shed 8 bases and J shed 5 bases, with 19 bases lying between them. The CDR3 region has the DNA TGTGCCAGTTCGAGAGAAAGGACACCAAACGAGCAGTACTTC. It yields the protein CASSRERTPNEQYF.

J is TRBJ1-1 and V is TRBV7-3; D gene unclear. This CDR3 has 12 residues. Trimming left V 1 base short and J 7 bases short, with 7 bases between. The V gene's germline CDR1 is SGHTA and CDR2 FQGTGA. The DNA of the CDR3 is TGTGCCAGCAGCTTAAGGGGAGGTGAAGCTTTCTTT. Its protein is CASSLRGGEAFF.

V gene TRBV14 combines with J gene TRBJ2-5; D call uncertain. CDR1 is SGHDN, CDR2 FVKESK, per germline. The CDR3 covers 12 residues. V lost 0 bases and J 12 bases, leaving 11 bases between the germline ends. CDR3 sequence: CASSQDPRHEYF. CDR3 DNA sequence: TGTGCCAGCAGCCAAGATCCCCGACATGAGTACTTC.

The gene calls are TRBV30 and TRBJ1-5; D is undetermined. The CDR3 runs to 15 residues. CDR1 and CDR2 (germline): GTSNPN, SVGIG (reference sequence). V lost 2 bases to trimming and J lost 0 bases, with 11 bases between them. DNA of the CDR3: TGTGCCTGGAGTTTGCCCGGTAGTAGCAATCAGCCCCAGCATTTT. This sequence encodes CAWSLPGSSNQPQHF.